The 13 T cell receptor delta chains in this list originate from one sample, sequenced in a study of gamma-delta T cells after stem cell transplantation. TCRdb re-processed the RT-PCR reads using CATT. The top ten clones hold around a fifth of a sample with a few thousand delta-chain clones, under 4% of them seen once. The sequenced sample consisted of gamma-delta T cells. All receptors come from a human donor. It is not recorded whose cells these are; they may come from a transplant donor.

By share, this clone counts as medium-sized (0.01 to 0.1%). The CDR3 protein is CACDTLLYTDKLIF. The CDR3 DNA reads TGTGCCTGTGACACTTTATTGTACACCGATAAACTCATCTTT. The chain links TRDV2 to TRDJ1; no reliable D call. The CDR3 sequence is 14 residues long. Germline values: CDR1 GEAIGNYY, CDR2 EKD. Trimming took off 1 base at V and 0 bases at J, with 8 bases between the two ends.

A remark on this clone: The protein TCRdb gives is from a much larger clone and does not agree with this DNA's translation at residue 14, likely a read error; the protein shown here comes from the DNA. The chain couples TRDV1 to TRDJ1, with 10 bases identical to TRDD3. V gave up 2 bases and J gave up 3 bases; unmatched junction bases: 15. Germline V gives CDR1 TSWWSYY, CDR2 QGS. This CDR3 has 19 residues. The CDR3 DNA sequence: TGTGCTCTTGGGGAATTGGTCCCGAGCTGGGGGATAGGAGCCGATAAACTCATCTTT. Amino acid sequence: CALGELVPSWGIGADKLIF.

A word on this clone: With only one base between it and a far larger clone, this is likely a read error. Other DNA sequences of this sample code for an identical CDR3. V is TRDV2 and J is TRDJ1, with TRDD3 matching 13 bases. Trimming removed 0 bases from V and 9 bases from J; junction bases left unmatched: 6. Looked up from germline, CDR1 is GEAIGNYY and CDR2 is EKD. The CDR3 loop spans 15 amino acids. The CDR3 reads CACDTVGTGGYELIF. Here the CDR3 DNA reads TGTGCCTGTGACACCGTGGGAACTGGGGGATACGAACTCATCTTT.

Comments on this clone: This probably arose from a read error, given a far larger clone one base away. Within the sample, other DNA sequences also encode this same CDR3. This chain's CDR3 is CACVSLGDWGSTDKLIF. CDR3 coding DNA: TGTGCCTGCGTATCCCTGGGGGATTGGGGGTCCACCGATAAACTCATCTTT. This rearrangement joins TRDV2 to TRDJ1, with TRDD3 matching over 9 bases. The CDR3 is made up of 17 amino acids. Germline lookup yields CDR1 GEAIGNYY and CDR2 EKD. The V segment lost 7 bases and the J segment 1 base; nucleotides outside the gene matches: 15.

This clone was counted between two and nine times. Only one base separates this from a far larger clonotype, so it likely reflects a read error. The rearrangement uses TRDV2 and TRDJ1; D remains unclear. CDR1 is GEAIGNYY, CDR2 EKD, per germline. The CDR3 totals 14 residues. The CDR3: CACNTMGVRDKLIF. The CDR3 DNA reads as TGTGCCTGTAACACGATGGGCGTACGCGATAAACTCATCTTT.

Comments on this clone: This DNA's translation differs at residue 16 from TCRdb's protein, which comes from a much larger clone; a read error is likely, and the protein shown is translated from the DNA. The CDR3 region is CACESLGKSSWDTRQVFF. DNA for the CDR3: TGTGCCTGTGAAAGCCTTGGAAAGTCCTCCTGGGACACCCGACAGGTGTTTTTC. This chain links TRDV2 with TRDJ3; maybe TRDD3 (5 bases). The CDR3 totals 18 residues. In germline, CDR1 is GEAIGNYY, CDR2 EKD.

Concerning this clone itself: This may stem from a read error, because a much larger clone lies one nucleotide away. Other nucleotide sequences from this sample produce the same CDR3. The gene calls are TRDV2 and TRDJ1, with D maybe TRDD3 (6 bases). The CDR3 runs 18 residues. Looked up from germline, CDR1 is GEAIGNYY and CDR2 is EKD. V lost 0 bases and J lost 3, with 22 bases in between. The CDR3 region is CACDTVGGYGTSADKLIF. CDR3 nucleotide sequence: TGTGCCTGTGACACCGTTGGGGGGTACGGAACCTCCGCCGATAAACTCATCTTT.

This clone was counted only a few times. The TCRdb protein, from a much larger clone, departs from this DNA's translation at residue 8, likely by read error; the protein shown derives from the DNA. The chain is built from TRDV2 and TRDJ1, with 8 bases aligning to TRDD3. The germline gives CDR1 GEAIGNYY, CDR2 EKD. The CDR3 covers 18 residues. Trimming at V came to 4 bases and at J to 5 bases, leaving 20 bases not matched to a gene. Here the CDR3 reads CACERLSEGYAFLDKLIF. The CDR3 DNA is TGTGCCTGTGAGCGCCTATCTGAGGGATACGCGTTCCTGGATAAACTCATCTTT.

This clone is classed as large (0.1 to 1%). This sample also contains other DNA sequences that code for the same CDR3. The V and J genes are TRDV2 and TRDJ1; 10 bases map to TRDD3. This CDR3 has 15 residues. The germline gives CDR1 GEAIGNYY, CDR2 EKD. Trimming at V came to 3 bases and at J to 1 base, leaving 4 bases not matched to a gene. For the CDR3, the DNA is TGTGCCTGTGACCCGGTGGGGGATACCACCGATAAACTCATCTTT. It encodes CACDPVGDTTDKLIF.

For this clone: The translation of this DNA and the TCRdb protein of a much larger clone differ at residue 13, probably owing to a read error; the protein shown here is translated from the DNA. The chain combines TRDV2 with TRDJ1; D may be TRDD3 (6 bases). Per the germline V gene, CDR1 is GEAIGNYY and CDR2 is EKD. The CDR3 contains 17 residues. CDR3 in amino acids: CACDTAGYPLYTGKLIF. The CDR3, as DNA: TGTGCCTGTGACACCGCAGGATACCCCCTTTACACCGGTAAACTCATCTTT.

As regards this clone: TCRdb's entry gives the protein of a much larger clone, which mismatches this DNA's translation at residue 14, likely from a read error; the protein reported here is translated from the DNA. The V gene is TRDV2, the J gene TRDJ3; 9 bases match TRDD3. The germline V gene encodes CDR1 GEAIGNYY and CDR2 EKD. The CDR3 contains 19 residues. The CDR3 sequence: CACDTAGGWSSWDIRQMFF. CDR3 DNA: TGTGCCTGTGACACCGCTGGGGGATGGAGCTCCTGGGACATCCGACAGATGTTTTTC.

This clone is categorized as medium-sized. Here the CDR3 reads CACDTAGGWSSWDTRQMFF. The CDR3 DNA follows: TGTGCCTGTGACACCGCTGGGGGATGGAGCTCCTGGGACACCCGACAGATGTTTTTC. The chain couples TRDV2 to TRDJ3, with TRDD3 matching 9 bases. CDR3 length: 19 residues. V lost 0 bases, J lost 0 bases, and 5 bases stayed unmatched. Germline V gene lookup returns CDR1 GEAIGNYY and CDR2 EKD.

There are a few counts of this clone. TCRdb pairs this DNA with a much larger clone's protein that differs at residue 13, likely a read error; the protein shown was translated from the DNA. J is TRDJ1 and V is TRDV2; D is possibly TRDD3 (6 bases). Germline loops: CDR1 GEAIGNYY, CDR2 EKD. The V end lost 3 bases, the J end lost 3 bases, and 25 bases lay between the germline ends. The CDR3 extends over 18 amino acids. The chain's CDR3 is CACDPLGNSIRNADKLIF. CDR3 DNA: TGTGCCTGTGACCCTCTGGGGAACTCCATACGAAACGCCGATAAACTCATCTTT.